The source of this T cell receptor beta chain is a study of regulatory T cells in long-lasting Graves disease. This clonotype has a count of ten or more. Antigen unknown. General study findings and limits: Whereas new patients shared some 970 public clonotypes, persistent patients shared more, at 2,500 to 3,500.

Arm-PCR with iRepertoire HTBI primers amplified the CDR3 regions for these TCR beta libraries. TCRdb processed the multiplex PCR reads anew with MiXCR; each CDR3 protein has one entry. The sample shows roughly 500,000 distinct CDR3 sequences, 20% of them seen only once. Time point here: persistent/refractory GD, antithyroid drugs over 5 years with positive TRAb. PBMCs were the source of the RNA used for TCR sequencing. The sequences come from peripheral blood mononuclear cells (PBMCs), collected when the disease was refractory, from a patient treated with antithyroid drugs. The clonotype originates from a female donor with Graves disease.

CDR3 sequence reads: CAWSGHGRDEQYF. CDR3 nucleotides: TGTGCCTGGAGTGGACATGGACGAGACGAGCAGTACTTC. This chain connects TRBV30 to TRBJ2-7; D remains ambiguous. The germline gives CDR1 GTSNPN, CDR2 SVGIG (reference sequence). Trimming took off 1 base at V and 5 bases at J, with 12 bases between the two ends. This CDR3 spans 13 amino acids. Using reference TRBV30 and TRBJ2-7 for the parts outside the CDR3, the full variable domain is SQTIHQWPATLVQPVGSPLSLECTVEGTSNPNLYWYRQAAGRGLQLLFYSVGIGQISSEVPQNLSASRPQDRQFILSSKKLLLSDSGFYLCAWSGHGRDEQYFGPGTRLTVT.